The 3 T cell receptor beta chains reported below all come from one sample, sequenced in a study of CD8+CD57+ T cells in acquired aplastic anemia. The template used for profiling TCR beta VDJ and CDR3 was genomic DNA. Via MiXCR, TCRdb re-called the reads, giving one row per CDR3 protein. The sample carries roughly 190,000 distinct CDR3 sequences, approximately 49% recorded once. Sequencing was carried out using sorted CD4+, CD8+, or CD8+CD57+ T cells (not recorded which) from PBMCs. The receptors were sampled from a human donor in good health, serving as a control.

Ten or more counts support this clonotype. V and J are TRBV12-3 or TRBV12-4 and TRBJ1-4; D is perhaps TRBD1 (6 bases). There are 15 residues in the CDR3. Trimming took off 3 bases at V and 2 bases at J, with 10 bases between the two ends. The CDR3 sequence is CASSFGGATNEKLFF. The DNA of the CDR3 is TGTGCCAGCAGTTTTGGGGGGGCGACTAATGAAAAACTGTTTTTT.

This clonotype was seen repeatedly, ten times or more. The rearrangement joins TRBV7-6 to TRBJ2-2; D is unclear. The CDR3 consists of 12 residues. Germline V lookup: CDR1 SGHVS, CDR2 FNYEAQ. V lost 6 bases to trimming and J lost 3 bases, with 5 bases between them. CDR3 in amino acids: CASRPDTGELFF. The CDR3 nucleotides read TGTGCCAGCAGGCCGGACACCGGGGAGCTGTTTTTT.

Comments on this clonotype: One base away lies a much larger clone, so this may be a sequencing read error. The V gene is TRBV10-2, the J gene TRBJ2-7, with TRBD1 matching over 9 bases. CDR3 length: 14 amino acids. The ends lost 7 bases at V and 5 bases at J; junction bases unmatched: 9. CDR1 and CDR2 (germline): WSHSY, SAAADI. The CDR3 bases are TGCGCCAGCAACGCCGGGACAGGGACCGACGAGCAGTACTTC. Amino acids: CASNAGTGTDEQYF.